These 18 T cell receptor beta chains came from one sample sequenced in a study of control samples from healthy donors and cancer patients. TCRdb keeps only in-frame clones here, not all; method: immunoSEQ multiplex PCR. Its table lists roughly 200,000 clones. The sequenced material came from blood. These receptors all stem from a woman aged 30 to 39 in good health.

The chain carries TRBV28 and TRBJ1-2; D not certain. Germline V gives CDR1 MDHEN, CDR2 SYDVKM. The CDR3 is 11 amino acids. V was pared by 3 bases and J by 7 bases, with 6 bases between. CDR3 DNA sequence: TGTGCCAGCAGTTTTCAGCTTGGCTACACCTTC. Protein sequence: CASSFQLGYTF.

The V and J genes are TRBV6-5 and TRBJ1-6; D call uncertain. The CDR3 is 14 residues long. Germline V CDR1 and CDR2: MNHEY, SVGAGI. With 6 bases removed from V and 9 bases from J, the gap between germline ends came to 15 bases. CDR3 sequence reads: CASRIWEILSPLHF. CDR3 in DNA: TGTGCCAGCAGGATCTGGGAGATCCTTTCACCCCTCCACTTT.

The J gene is TRBJ2-5, the V gene TRBV27, with 9 bases matching TRBD2. The germline gives CDR1 MNHEY, CDR2 SMNVEV (reference sequence). The V and J ends lost 5 bases and 5 bases, in that order; junction bases with no gene match: 6. The CDR3 covers 14 residues. In DNA form, the CDR3 reads TGTGCCAGCAGTCGGCGGGGGGGCTCGGAGACCCAGTACTTC. Protein: CASSRRGGSETQYF.

The V gene is TRBV15, the J gene TRBJ1-2; 8 nucleotides match TRBD1. V lost 0 bases, J lost 3 bases, and 3 bases stayed unmatched. CDR3 size: 15 residues. Germline assignment: CDR1 LNHNV and CDR2 YYDKDF (reference sequence). The CDR3, as DNA: TGTGCCACCAGCAGAGATATGGGACAGGACTATGGCTACACCTTC. It is translated as CATSRDMGQDYGYTF.

The CDR3 spells CASSFNNNYGYTF. The CDR3 DNA reads as TGTGCCAGCAGTTTCAACAATAACTATGGCTACACCTTC. J is TRBJ1-2 and V is TRBV28; D gene uncertain. CDR3 size: 13 residues. V was shortened by 3 bases and J by 1 base, with 6 bases between the two germline ends. Germline V gene sequence: CDR1 MDHEN, CDR2 SYDVKM.

This chain joins TRBV7-8 and TRBJ1-2, with 11 bases identical to TRBD1. The CDR3 totals 16 residues. Germline V gives CDR1 SGHVS, CDR2 FQNEAQ. V gave up 5 bases and J gave up 5 bases; unmatched junction bases: 10. The CDR3 region is CASSQLGQGAEYGYTF. As DNA, the CDR3 is TGTGCCAGCAGCCAACTAGGACAGGGGGCTGAGTATGGCTACACCTTC.

V and J are TRBV15 and TRBJ1-3, with D hard to call. The CDR3 extends over 15 amino acids. V was trimmed by 3 bases and J by 4 bases, leaving 13 bases between them. Germline-derived CDR1 and CDR2 are LNHNV and YYDKDF (reference sequence). CDR3 DNA: TGTGCCACCAGCAGGTCAGCGGGCGGCGGAAACACCATATATTTT. It specifies CATSRSAGGGNTIYF.

The gene calls are TRBV6-1 and TRBJ1-2; 7 bases align to TRBD1. The junction had 3 bases not matched to a gene; V was cut back by 3 bases and J by 2 bases. This CDR3 is 14 amino acids long. From germline, CDR1 is MNHNS and CDR2 SASEGT. The CDR3 nucleotides are TGTGCCAGCAGTGACCGGGACAGCAACTATGGCTACACCTTC. Its protein product is CASSDRDSNYGYTF.

The chain uses TRBV6-4 and TRBJ1-2; D is unclear. CDR3 length equals 11 residues. CDR1 and CDR2 (germline): MRHNA, SNTAGT. The V end lost 3 bases, the J end lost 3 bases, and 2 bases lay between the germline ends. The CDR3 nucleotides are TGTGCCAGCAGTGATTACTATGGCTACACCTTC. It yields the protein CASSDYYGYTF.

The rearrangement joins TRBV15 to TRBJ2-3; D is ambiguous. This CDR3 has 13 amino acids. Germline V gene data show CDR1 as LNHNV and CDR2 as YYDKDF (reference sequence). V was shortened by 4 bases and J by 3 bases, with 8 bases between the two germline ends. The CDR3, as DNA: TGTGCCACCAGCACAGGTGTGACAGATACGCAGTATTTT. This sequence encodes CATSTGVTDTQYF.

V gene TRBV30 combines with J gene TRBJ1-5; D is possibly TRBD1 (6 bases). Between the trimmed V and J ends, which lost 0 bases and 9 bases, there was a span of 15 bases. The CDR3 consists of 14 residues. Germline V gene lookup returns CDR1 GTSNPN and CDR2 SVGIG (reference sequence). The chain's CDR3 is CAWSVPGVIGPQHF. The CDR3 DNA reads TGTGCCTGGAGTGTACCAGGGGTTATTGGGCCCCAGCATTTT.

The chain employs TRBV28 and TRBJ2-3, with D possibly TRBD1 on 6 matching bases. The length of the CDR3 is 15 residues. With 1 base removed from V and 4 bases from J, the gap between germline ends came to 12 bases. Per germline, CDR1 MDHEN and CDR2 SYDVKM. CDR3 nucleotide sequence: TGTGCCAGCAGTTTATATCAGGGGTTGGCAGATACGCAGTATTTT. It is translated as CASSLYQGLADTQYF.

The rearrangement uses TRBV6-5 and TRBJ1-1, with TRBD1 as a possible D gene (5 bases). The CDR3 contains 13 residues. Per the germline V gene, CDR1 is MNHEY and CDR2 is SVGAGI. The V end was cut by 6 bases, the J end by 1 base, with 9 bases between. The CDR3 nucleotides are TGTGCCAGCAGCCCGACAGAGAACACTGAAGCTTTCTTT. Its protein product is CASSPTENTEAFF.

The rearrangement uses TRBV25-1 and TRBJ1-2; D not certain. V was cut by 1 base and J by 4 bases, with 7 bases left in between. CDR3 size: 13 residues. Germline CDR1 MGHDK, CDR2 SYGVNS. CDR3 sequence reads: CASSELALYGYTF. CDR3 nucleotide sequence: TGTGCCAGCAGTGAATTGGCACTCTATGGCTACACCTTC.

The chain recombines TRBV10-3 with TRBJ1-1; 10 nucleotides line up with TRBD1. This CDR3 has 15 amino acids. CDR1 ENHRY and CDR2 SYGVKD come from the germline V gene. J gave up 4 bases and V 6 bases, and 8 bases lay outside the gene matches. The CDR3 DNA is TGTGCCATCAGGGACAGGGGGTTAGGAAGCACTGAAGCTTTCTTT. It yields the protein CAIRDRGLGSTEAFF.

The chain uses TRBV6-5 and TRBJ1-6; D is unclear. The germline V gene encodes CDR1 MNHEY and CDR2 SVGAGI. The V end was cut by 6 bases, the J end by 6 bases, with 9 bases between. This CDR3 spans 13 amino acids. The CDR3 DNA reads TGTGCCAGCAGGGAGGTTGGTAATTCACCCCTCCACTTT. Protein sequence: CASREVGNSPLHF.

The rearrangement uses TRBV4-2 and TRBJ1-1; 10 nucleotides line up with TRBD1. Germline V gene sequence: CDR1 LGHNA, CDR2 YNFKEQ. The CDR3 runs to 15 residues. The trim removed 0 bases at V and 6 bases at J, leaving 4 bases unmatched. The DNA for the CDR3 is TGTGCCAGCAGCCAAGATGGGACAGGGGTTGCTGAAGCTTTCTTT. This encodes CASSQDGTGVAEAFF.

The gene calls are TRBV4-1 and TRBJ2-3; D is uncertain. CDR3 length equals 17 residues. From germline, CDR1 is MGHRA and CDR2 YSYEKL. Trimming shortened V by 1 base and J by 2 bases, and 16 bases separated the two germline ends. This CDR3 reads CASSQGRGGYLTDTQYF. The DNA of the CDR3 is TGCGCCAGCAGCCAAGGGAGAGGCGGCTACCTCACAGATACGCAGTATTTT.